This TCR beta chain was documented in a study of shared clonotypes between healthy human individuals. Per the germline V gene, CDR1 is MGHDK and CDR2 is SYGVNS. V dropped 5 bases and J dropped 4; count of bases not matched to a gene: 8. The CDR3 is 14 amino acids. Data came from immunoSEQ multiplex PCR; TCRdb stores just in-frame clones and leaves some out. Among over a million clones, more than 75% were seen once, and the ten largest hold 0.5% to 0.65%. Material for sequencing was memory CD4+ T cells from PBMCs. The subset: CD45RA-negative fraction. The source of this sequence is a man aged 18 to 29 in good health. Some clones in this sample may be carry-over from other donors' samples. The chain links TRBV25-1 to TRBJ2-7, with 7 bases matching TRBD2. The CDR3 sequence is CASSIAGPLYEQYF. The CDR3 DNA reads as TGTGCCAGCAGTATAGCGGGCCCCCTTTACGAGCAGTACTTC.